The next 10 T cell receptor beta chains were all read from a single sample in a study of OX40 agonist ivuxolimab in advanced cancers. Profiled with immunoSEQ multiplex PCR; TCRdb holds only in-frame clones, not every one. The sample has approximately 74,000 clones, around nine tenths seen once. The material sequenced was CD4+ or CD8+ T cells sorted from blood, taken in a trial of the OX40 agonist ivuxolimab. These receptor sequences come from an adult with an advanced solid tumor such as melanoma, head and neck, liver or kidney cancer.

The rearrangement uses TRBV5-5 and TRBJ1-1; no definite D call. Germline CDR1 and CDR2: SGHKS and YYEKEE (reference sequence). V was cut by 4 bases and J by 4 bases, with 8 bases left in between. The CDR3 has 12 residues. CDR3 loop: CASSPGGTEAFF. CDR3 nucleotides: TGTGCCAGCAGCCCAGGTGGCACTGAAGCTTTCTTT.

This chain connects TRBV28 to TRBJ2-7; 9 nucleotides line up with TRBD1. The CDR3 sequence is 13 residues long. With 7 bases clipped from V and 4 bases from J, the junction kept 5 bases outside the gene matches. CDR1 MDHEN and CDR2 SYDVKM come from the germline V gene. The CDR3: CASKDRGWYEQYF. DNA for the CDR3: TGTGCCAGCAAAGACAGGGGGTGGTACGAGCAGTACTTC.

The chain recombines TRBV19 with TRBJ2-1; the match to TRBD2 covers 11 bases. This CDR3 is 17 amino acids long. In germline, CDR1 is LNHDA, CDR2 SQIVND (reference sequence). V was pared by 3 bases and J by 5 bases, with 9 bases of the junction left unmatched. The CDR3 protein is CASSIGRLAGRDNEQFF. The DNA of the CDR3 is TGTGCCAGTAGTATCGGTCGACTAGCGGGGAGAGACAATGAGCAGTTCTTC.

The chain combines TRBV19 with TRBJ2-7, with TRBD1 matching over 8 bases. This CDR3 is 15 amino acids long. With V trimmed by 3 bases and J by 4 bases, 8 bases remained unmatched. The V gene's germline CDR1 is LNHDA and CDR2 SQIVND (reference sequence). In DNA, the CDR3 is TGTGCCAGTAGTATCAGGGGGCATCAGGGGTACGAGCAGTACTTC. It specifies CASSIRGHQGYEQYF.

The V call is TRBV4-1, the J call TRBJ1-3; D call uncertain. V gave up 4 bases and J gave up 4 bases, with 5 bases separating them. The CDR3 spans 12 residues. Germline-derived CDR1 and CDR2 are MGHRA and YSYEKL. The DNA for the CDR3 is TGCGCCAGCAGCCCCCGGGGAAACACCATATATTTT. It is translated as CASSPRGNTIYF.

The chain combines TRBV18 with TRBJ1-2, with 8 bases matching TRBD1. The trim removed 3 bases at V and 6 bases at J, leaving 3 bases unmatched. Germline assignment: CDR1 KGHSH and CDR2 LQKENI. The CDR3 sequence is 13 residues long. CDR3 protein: CASSPSDRDGYTF. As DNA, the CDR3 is TGTGCCAGCTCACCTTCGGACAGGGATGGCTACACCTTC.

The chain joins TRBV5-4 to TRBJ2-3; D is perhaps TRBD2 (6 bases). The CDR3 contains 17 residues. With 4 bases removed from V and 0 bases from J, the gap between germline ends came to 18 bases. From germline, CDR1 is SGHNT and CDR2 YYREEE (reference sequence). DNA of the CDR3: TGTGCCAGCAGCCCGGGAGTACAGGTGCCTAGCACAGATACGCAGTATTTT. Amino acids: CASSPGVQVPSTDTQYF.

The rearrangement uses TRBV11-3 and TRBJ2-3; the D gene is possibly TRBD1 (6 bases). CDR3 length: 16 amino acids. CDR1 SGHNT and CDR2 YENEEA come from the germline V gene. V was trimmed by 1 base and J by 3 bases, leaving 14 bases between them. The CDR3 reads CASSLGNRVETDTQYF. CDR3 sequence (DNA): TGTGCCAGCAGCTTAGGTAACAGGGTAGAAACAGATACGCAGTATTTT. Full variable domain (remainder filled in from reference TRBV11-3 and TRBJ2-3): EAGVVQSPRYKIIEKKQPVAFWCNPISGHNTLYWYLQNLGQGPELLIRYENEEAVDDSQLPKDRFSAERLKGVDSTLKIQPAELGDSAVYLCASSLGNRVETDTQYFGPGTRLTVL.

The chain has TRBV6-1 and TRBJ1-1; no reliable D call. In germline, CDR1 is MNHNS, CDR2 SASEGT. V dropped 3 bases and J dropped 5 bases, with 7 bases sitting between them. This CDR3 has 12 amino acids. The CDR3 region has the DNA TGTGCCAGCAGTGAGGATAGGACTGAAGCTTTCTTT. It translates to CASSEDRTEAFF.

The CDR3 DNA reads TGTGCCAGCAGTGCCGTAGGGGGCGGAGAGACCCAGTACTTC. It specifies CASSAVGGGETQYF. The rearrangement links TRBV25-1 to TRBJ2-5; TRBD1 matches at 7 bases. CDR1 MGHDK and CDR2 SYGVNS come from the germline V gene. CDR3 length: 14 amino acids. The V and J ends lost 4 bases and 4 bases, in that order; junction bases with no gene match: 6.